The 10 T cell receptor beta chains below come from one sample, sequenced in a study of T cell repertoires in cytomegalovirus infection. TCRdb reprocessed the reads with MiXCR, giving one entry per CDR3 protein. The profile shows 250,000 or so distinct CDR3 sequences, about 12% of them singletons. Sequenced input: PBMCs. These receptors were collected from a human donor in good health (CMV status not recorded). Some clones in this sample may be carry-over from other donors' samples.

The table lists this clonotype with many counts. The rearrangement uses TRBV7-2 and TRBJ2-2, with TRBD1 matching 7 bases. Germline values: CDR1 SGHTA, CDR2 FQGNSA. The CDR3 runs 14 residues. The junction had 6 bases not matched to a gene; V was cut back by 5 bases and J by 6 bases. CDR3 amino acids: CASSPSTGSGELFF. DNA for the CDR3: TGTGCCAGCAGCCCGTCGACAGGGTCCGGGGAGCTGTTTTTT. Variable domain in full (rest from reference TRBV7-2 and TRBJ2-2): GAGVSQSPSNKVTEKGKDVELRCDPISGHTALYWYRQSLGQGLEFLIYFQGNSAPDKSGLPSDRFSAERTGGSVSTLTIQRTQQEDSAVYLCASSPSTGSGELFFGEGSRLTVL.

Note on this clonotype: A much larger clone lies a single base off, so this may be a read error. The chain joins TRBV11-3 to TRBJ2-7; D gene uncertain. There are 15 residues in the CDR3. Germline values: CDR1 SGHNT, CDR2 YENEEA. CDR3 protein: CASSLVTKSSYEQHF. Here the CDR3 DNA reads TGTGCCAGCAGCTTAGTTACGAAAAGCTCCTACGAGCAGCACTTC.

This clonotype was seen repeatedly, ten times or more. V usage is TRBV28 and J usage is TRBJ1-6; the D is unclear. From germline, CDR1 is MDHEN and CDR2 SYDVKM. The CDR3 consists of 12 residues. V lost 6 bases, J lost 6 bases, and 6 bases lay in between. CDR3 bases: TGTGCCAGCAGCATTACTAATTCACCCCTCCACTTT. It translates to CASSITNSPLHF.

This clonotype was detected many times. V is TRBV5-4 and J is TRBJ2-5, with D unclear. V lost 2 bases to trimming and J lost 0 bases, with 5 bases between them. Germline-derived CDR1 and CDR2 are SGHNT and YYREEE (reference sequence). This CDR3 comprises 13 residues. As DNA, the CDR3 is TGTGCCAGCAGCTTTTTTGACCAAGAGACCCAGTACTTC. It yields the protein CASSFFDQETQYF.

This chain connects TRBV15 to TRBJ1-2; no clear D gene. The CDR3 length is 13 residues. Trimming pared 2 bases from V and 5 bases from J, leaving 9 bases between. Germline V gene sequence: CDR1 LNHNV, CDR2 YYDKDF (reference sequence). The CDR3 DNA reads as TGTGCCACCAGCAGACCAGGACCATATGGCTACACCTTC. Amino acids: CATSRPGPYGYTF.

Many counts were recorded for this clonotype. Here the CDR3 DNA reads TGTGCCAGCAGTCTACTAGCGGCGGATACGCAGTATTTT. It encodes CASSLLAADTQYF. This sequence joins TRBV12-3 or TRBV12-4 and TRBJ2-3; TRBD2 matches 8 bases. With 5 bases clipped from V and 6 bases from J, the junction kept 4 bases outside the gene matches. The CDR3 extends over 13 amino acids.

Many counts were recorded for this clonotype. The rearrangement uses TRBV28 and TRBJ1-1; no reliable D call. Trimming took off 7 bases at V and 1 base at J, with 13 bases between the two ends. This CDR3 contains 14 residues. Germline-derived CDR1 and CDR2 are MDHEN and SYDVKM. CDR3 bases: TGTGCCAGCACCCCCTACCCGCCGAACACTGAAGCTTTCTTT. It yields the protein CASTPYPPNTEAFF.

This clonotype was seen repeatedly, ten times or more. The chain uses TRBV6-2 or TRBV6-3 and TRBJ2-3; D uncertain. Germline lookup yields CDR1 MNHEY and CDR2 SVGEGT. V lost 0 bases and J 2 bases, leaving 9 bases between the germline ends. The CDR3 spans 15 residues. The CDR3 reads CASSYSRKDTDTQYF. In DNA, the CDR3 is TGTGCCAGCAGTTACTCGCGAAAGGACACAGATACGCAGTATTTT.

The V gene is TRBV19, the J gene TRBJ2-1; TRBD2 matches 8 bases. J was trimmed by 4 bases and V by 0 bases; bases with no gene match: 8. The CDR3 sequence is 17 residues long. The V gene's germline CDR1 is LNHDA and CDR2 SQIVND (reference sequence). CDR3 in amino acids: CASSIDPGGGGYNEQFF. Written as DNA, the CDR3 is TGTGCCAGTAGTATAGACCCCGGGGGGGGAGGATACAATGAGCAGTTCTTC.

Notes on this clonotype: This may be a read error, as it is one base from a much larger clone. This chain uses TRBV6-1 with TRBJ1-6; perhaps TRBD1 as D (5 bases). Germline CDR1 is MNHNS and CDR2 is SASEGT. The CDR3 covers 16 residues. The CDR3 spells CASSRDAPTYNSPLQF. In DNA, the CDR3 is TGTGCCAGCAGCCGGGACGCTCCGACCTATAATTCACCCCTCCAGTTT.